The clone carrying this TCR beta chain was seen at least ten times. This specimen belongs to a study of response to subunit inactivated influenza vaccine. The CDR3 loop spans 14 amino acids. Trimming took 4 bases from V and 3 from J, leaving 12 bases between them. Each CDR3 protein is one row after TCRdb ran MiXCR on the RT-PCR reads. The sample lists about 570,000 distinct CDR3 sequences; approximately 10% were seen once. Another study also made use of these data, one on T cells expressing NK-cell markers. That study reports: Making the TCR beta cDNA relied on 5'RACE template switching with UMIs. The sorts in several experiments were restricted to alpha-beta TCR T cells by an anti-gamma-delta TCR antibody.

The clonotype comes from a man in his forties or fifties who received an inactivated influenza vaccine. Sequencing used PBMCs from blood, obtained on the day of vaccination. The chain links TRBV12-3 or TRBV12-4 to TRBJ1-1, with D possibly TRBD1 on 6 matching bases. The CDR3 reads CASSYRVKDTEAFF. CDR3 DNA sequence: TGTGCCAGCAGTTACAGGGTGAAGGACACTGAAGCTTTCTTT.